These T cell receptor beta chains were read from a single sample in a study of control samples from healthy donors and cancer patients. TCRdb's table, derived via immunoSEQ multiplex PCR, lists solely in-frame clones and lacks some. This sample yields about 61,000 clones, of which 90% are seen a single time; about 6.5% belongs to the top ten. The sequenced sample consisted of PBMCs. The receptors derive from a man aged 60 to 75 with colorectal cancer. Each CDR3 is given with its conserved first and last residue. The D gene is left open where the match is weak. Clone size is stated in some rows and not others, as once, few, many or a class when expanded.

NA TRBJ1-5 NA TRBV11-2 CASSLGLSQPQHF TGTGCCAGCAGCTTAGGCCTTAGTCAGCCCCAGCATTTT
NA TRBJ1-6 NA TRBV19 CARRGENSPLHF TGTGCCCGGAGGGGGGAAAATTCACCCCTCCACTTT
NA TRBJ1-4 NA TRBV29-1 CSGSFGPNEKLFF TGCAGCGGGTCTTTCGGGCCTAATGAAAAACTGTTTTTT
NA TRBJ2-5 NA TRBV7-2 CASSYHRGQETQYF TGTGCCAGCAGTTACCACCGGGGCCAAGAGACCCAGTACTTC
NA TRBJ2-1 few TRBV27 CASSSTVSYNEQFF TGTGCCAGCAGTTCGACAGTTTCCTACAATGAGCAGTTCTTC
TRBD1 TRBJ1-2 NA TRBV10-3 CAIRGQGDSNYGYTF TGTGCCATCAGGGGACAGGGAGACTCTAACTATGGCTACACCTTC
NA TRBJ1-6 NA TRBV6-2/TRBV6-3 CASSYPQGSSPLHF TGTGCCAGCAGTTACCCCCAGGGTTCTTCACCCCTCCACTTT
NA TRBJ1-1 NA TRBV10-1 CASRPQAMNTEAFF TGCGCCAGCAGGCCACAGGCAATGAACACTGAAGCTTTCTTT
NA TRBJ2-7 NA TRBV5-1 CASSGPGPKDEQYF TGCGCCAGCAGCGGACCGGGGCCTAAGGACGAGCAGTACTTC
TRBD2 TRBJ2-3 NA TRBV6-5 CASSYGGGPTDTQYF TGTGCCAGCAGTTACGGCGGGGGGCCCACAGATACGCAGTATTTT
NA TRBJ2-3 NA TRBV3-1/TRBV3-2 CASSWGAHTDTQYF TGTGCCAGCTCCTGGGGGGCCCACACAGATACGCAGTATTTT